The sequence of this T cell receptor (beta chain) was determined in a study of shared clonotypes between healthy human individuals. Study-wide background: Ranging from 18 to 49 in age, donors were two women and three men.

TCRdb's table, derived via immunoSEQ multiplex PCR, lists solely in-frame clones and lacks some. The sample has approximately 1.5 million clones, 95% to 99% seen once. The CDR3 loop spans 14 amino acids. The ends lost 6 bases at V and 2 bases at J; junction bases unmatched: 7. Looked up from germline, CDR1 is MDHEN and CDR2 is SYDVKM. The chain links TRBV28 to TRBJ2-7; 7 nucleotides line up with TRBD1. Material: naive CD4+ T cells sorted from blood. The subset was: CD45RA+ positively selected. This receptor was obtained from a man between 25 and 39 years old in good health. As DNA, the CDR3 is TGTGCCAGCAGAGCGACAGGGCGGCCCTACGAGCAGTACTTC. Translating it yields CASRATGRPYEQYF.